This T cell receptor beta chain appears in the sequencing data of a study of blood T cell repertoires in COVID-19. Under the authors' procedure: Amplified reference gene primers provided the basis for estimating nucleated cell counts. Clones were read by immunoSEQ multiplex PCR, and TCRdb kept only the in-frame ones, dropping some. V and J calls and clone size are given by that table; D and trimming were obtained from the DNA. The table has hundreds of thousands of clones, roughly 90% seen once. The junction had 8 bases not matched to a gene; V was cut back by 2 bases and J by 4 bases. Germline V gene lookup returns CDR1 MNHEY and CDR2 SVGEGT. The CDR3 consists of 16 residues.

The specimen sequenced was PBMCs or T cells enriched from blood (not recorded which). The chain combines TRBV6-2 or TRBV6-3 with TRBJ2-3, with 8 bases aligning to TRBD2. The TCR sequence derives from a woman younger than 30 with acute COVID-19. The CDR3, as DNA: TGTGCCAGCAGTTACATTTCGGGAGGGTTCGCAGATACGCAGTATTTT. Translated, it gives CASSYISGGFADTQYF.